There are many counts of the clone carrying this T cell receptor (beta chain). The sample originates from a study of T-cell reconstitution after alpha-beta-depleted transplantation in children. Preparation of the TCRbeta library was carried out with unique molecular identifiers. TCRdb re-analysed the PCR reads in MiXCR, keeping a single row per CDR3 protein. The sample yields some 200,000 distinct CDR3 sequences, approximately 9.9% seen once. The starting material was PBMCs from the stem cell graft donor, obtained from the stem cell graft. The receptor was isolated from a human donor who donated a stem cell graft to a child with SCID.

The CDR3 sequence: CASSSGGQDEQFF. In nucleotides, the CDR3 is TGTGCCAGCAGCTCCGGGGGGCAGGATGAGCAGTTCTTC. V and J are TRBV11-1 and TRBJ2-1, with D possibly being TRBD2 (7 bases). The CDR3 is 13 residues long. V lost 4 bases and J 8 bases, leaving 12 bases between the germline ends. Germline lookup yields CDR1 SGHAT and CDR2 FQDESV (reference sequence).